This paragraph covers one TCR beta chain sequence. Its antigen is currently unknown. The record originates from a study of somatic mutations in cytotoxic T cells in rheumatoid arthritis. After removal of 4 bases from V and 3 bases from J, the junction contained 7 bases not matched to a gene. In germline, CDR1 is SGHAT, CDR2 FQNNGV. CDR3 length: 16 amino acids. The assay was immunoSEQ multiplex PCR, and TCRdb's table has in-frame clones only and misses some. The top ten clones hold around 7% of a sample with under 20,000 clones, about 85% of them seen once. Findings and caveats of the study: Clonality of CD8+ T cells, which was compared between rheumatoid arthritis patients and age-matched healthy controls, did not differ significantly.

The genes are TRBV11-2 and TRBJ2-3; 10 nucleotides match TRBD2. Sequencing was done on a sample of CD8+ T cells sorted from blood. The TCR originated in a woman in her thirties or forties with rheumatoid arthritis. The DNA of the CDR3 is TGTGCCAGCAGCTCGAGCGGGAGGGCCGCTACAGATACGCAGTATTTT. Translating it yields CASSSSGRAATDTQYF.